The 14 T cell receptor beta chains presented below share a single source sample, sequenced in a study of T-cell memory formation after mild COVID-19. TCRdb itself ran the 5' RACE reads through MiXCR, one entry per CDR3 protein. Of about 470,000 distinct CDR3 sequences listed, more than 20% were seen once; the top ten hold around an eighth. Input material: PBMCs or a T cell subset sorted from them (not recorded which). The receptors originated from an adult woman who had mild COVID-19 (a few samples of this study predate the infection). Cell type and time point are not known.

The V call is TRBV29-1, the J call TRBJ2-1, with a tentative D call TRBD2 (5 bases). This CDR3 has 13 amino acids. CDR1 is SQVTM and CDR2 is ANQGSEA in the germline V gene. V was clipped by 7 bases and J by 4 bases, with 14 bases between them. CDR3 sequence: CSAPREQYNEQFF. The CDR3 nucleotides read TGCAGCGCCCCAAGGGAGCAGTACAATGAGCAGTTCTTC.

This clonotype was counted a single time. The genes are TRBV12-5 and TRBJ2-1, with D perhaps matching TRBD2 (5 bases). CDR1 and CDR2 (germline): LGHNT, FRNRAP. V shed 4 bases and J shed 1 base, with 17 bases lying between them. The CDR3 extends over 17 amino acids. CDR3 region: CASGSPSGTTSYNEQFF. DNA of the CDR3: TGTGCTAGTGGTTCCCCAAGCGGAACCACTTCCTACAATGAGCAGTTCTTC.

The chain links TRBV29-1 to TRBJ2-2; 7 positions match TRBD1. This CDR3 contains 14 residues. Germline V gene sequence: CDR1 SQVTM, CDR2 ANQGSEA. V lost 6 bases and J lost 0; bases outside the gene matches: 4. The CDR3, as DNA: TGCAGCGTCCCCGGGACAGCGAACACCGGGGAGCTGTTTTTT. Amino acid sequence: CSVPGTANTGELFF.

The CDR3 loop is CSATDRASYEQYF. DNA of the CDR3: TGCAGTGCGACGGACAGGGCTTCCTACGAGCAGTACTTC. This chain links TRBV20-1 with TRBJ2-7, with TRBD1 matching 8 bases. Per the germline V gene, CDR1 is DFQATT and CDR2 is SNEGSKA (reference sequence). The CDR3 loop spans 13 amino acids. Losses at the gene ends were 6 bases for V and 1 base for J; bases not matched to a gene: 5.

This clonotype has more than one count but fewer than ten. This chain links TRBV19 with TRBJ1-2, with D maybe TRBD1 (5 bases). The germline V and J ends were trimmed by 4 bases and 5 bases, with 17 bases remaining between them. This CDR3 has 15 amino acids. Germline CDR1 and CDR2: LNHDA and SQIVND (reference sequence). The CDR3 spells CASSTAGPGAYGYTF. CDR3 DNA sequence: TGTGCCAGTAGTACGGCGGGCCCTGGGGCATATGGCTACACCTTC.

This clonotype was found a few times. The rearrangement links TRBV24-1 to TRBJ1-1; D is ambiguous. The CDR3 runs to 14 residues. CDR1 is KGHDR, CDR2 SFDVKD, per germline. Deletions cut 2 bases from V and 1 base from J, with 7 bases between. CDR3 residues: CATSDSTRNTEAFF. Here the CDR3 DNA reads TGTGCCACCAGTGATTCAACACGGAACACTGAAGCTTTCTTT.

The V gene is TRBV6-2 or TRBV6-3, the J gene TRBJ2-7, with D tentatively TRBD1 (6 bases). The CDR3 spans 16 residues. In germline, CDR1 is MNHEY, CDR2 SVGEGT. V was trimmed by 7 bases and J by 1 base, leaving 20 bases between them. The CDR3 DNA sequence: TGTGCCAGCACCATGTGGGTACAGGGCCAGTCCTACGAGCAGTACTTC. It encodes CASTMWVQGQSYEQYF.

The genes are TRBV12-3 or TRBV12-4 and TRBJ1-1; no definite D call. The CDR3 extends over 12 amino acids. V lost 5 bases and J 9 bases, leaving 13 bases between the germline ends. The CDR3 protein is CASSPGLFQAFF. In nucleotides, the CDR3 is TGTGCCAGCAGTCCCGGACTTTTTCAAGCTTTCTTT.

There are a few counts of this clonotype. The rearrangement joins TRBV24-1 to TRBJ2-7, with TRBD2 matching 10 bases. V shed 7 bases, J shed 0 bases, and the junction held 8 bases outside the gene matches. Germline CDR1 reads KGHDR; CDR2 reads SFDVKD. CDR3 size: 16 residues. The CDR3 nucleotides are TGTGCCACCAGCCCCTCCTGGACTAGCGGCTCCTACGAGCAGTACTTC. Protein product: CATSPSWTSGSYEQYF.

V and J are TRBV5-1 and TRBJ2-7, with 7 bases matching TRBD1. The CDR3 is 15 residues long. V shed 0 bases and J 6 bases; nucleotides not matched to a gene: 9. Germline V gene lookup returns CDR1 SGHRS and CDR2 YFSETQ. CDR3 sequence (DNA): TGCGCCAGCAGCTTGGCCCCAGGGGGTAATTCCGAGCAGTACTTC. Residues: CASSLAPGGNSEQYF.

The chain joins TRBV12-3 or TRBV12-4 to TRBJ2-1, with a tentative D call TRBD2 (5 bases). V lost 0 bases and J lost 5, with 14 bases in between. CDR3 length equals 16 residues. CDR3 coding DNA: TGTGCCAGCAGTTTAGCGCTGAGCGGAAGGAACAATGAGCAGTTCTTC. Protein sequence: CASSLALSGRNNEQFF.

This chain uses TRBV25-1 with TRBJ2-3, with 9 bases lining up with TRBD1. The CDR3 is made up of 16 amino acids. The V gene end was trimmed by 4 bases and the J gene end by 4 bases; junction bases not matched to a gene: 9. CDR1 is MGHDK, CDR2 SYGVNS, per germline. The CDR3 sequence: CASSAPGQGGPDTQYF. The CDR3 DNA reads as TGTGCCAGCAGTGCTCCGGGACAGGGAGGCCCAGATACGCAGTATTTT.

In its sample, this clonotype was seen a few times. V gene TRBV2 combines with J gene TRBJ2-7; no definite D call. Germline CDR1 is SNHLY and CDR2 is FYNNEI. CDR3 length: 12 amino acids. V gave up 6 bases and J gave up 2 bases, with 8 bases separating them. CDR3 nucleotides: TGTGCCAGCAGGACGTGGACCTACGAGCAGTACTTC. Its protein is CASRTWTYEQYF.

CDR3 nucleotide sequence: TGCGCCAGCAGCTCTCCCCCCGGGAGGGTCTCGCTTGATACGCAGTATTTT. It codes for CASSSPPGRVSLDTQYF. The chain joins TRBV5-1 to TRBJ2-3, with TRBD2 matching over 8 bases. The CDR3 covers 17 residues. Looked up from germline, CDR1 is SGHRS and CDR2 is YFSETQ. V gave up 3 bases and J gave up 6 bases; unmatched junction bases: 15.